The clone carrying this T cell receptor beta chain has only a few counts. Covering alpha and beta chains, TRAV- and TRBV-specific primers were used for the first-strand cDNA. TCRs underwent approximately 20 PCR cycles of amplification with a constant-region primer and V-primer adapter. MiXCR, run by TCRdb on the reads, gives a single entry per CDR3 protein. Seen here are 100,000 or so distinct CDR3 sequences, around 20% observed once, and the top ten hold about 4%. This entry comes from a study of low-dose radiotherapy and immunotherapy resistance in tumors. Time point defined: after trial treatment. Noted treatment: LDRT plus nivolumab, ipilimumab, low-dose cyclophosphamide and aspirin (RACIN trial). After removal of 5 bases from V and 2 bases from J, the junction contained 3 bases not matched to a gene. Germline CDR1 and CDR2: SGHTA and FQGTGA. This CDR3 has 15 residues.

The sequencing here drew on PBMCs, taken after low-dose radiotherapy plus immunotherapy. The TCR sequence derives from a male donor with prostate cancer. The chain has TRBV7-3 and TRBJ2-3, with TRBD2 identical over 11 bases. This chain's CDR3 is CASSIAGGVTDTQYF. The DNA of the CDR3 is TGTGCCAGCAGCATAGCGGGGGGGGTCACAGATACGCAGTATTTT.